This TCR beta chain was sequenced in a study of blood T cells in healthy people across ages. This clonotype was found a few times. The study drew donors from healthy Caucasian individuals in Russia aged roughly 6 to 100. Per individual sample, total RNA of at least 5 micrograms was extracted. This CDR3 region has 14 residues. V was pared by 5 bases and J by 4 bases, with 12 bases between. Germline assignment: CDR1 MNHEY and CDR2 SMNVEV (reference sequence). With a J-beta primer mix and a sample-barcoded 5' primer, a second PCR ran roughly 7 to 11 cycles. Each single sample gave us at least 2.5 million CDR3-containing paired-end reads. TCRdb re-analysed the 5' RACE reads in MiXCR, keeping a single row per CDR3 protein. The sample includes about 780,000 distinct CDR3 sequences, approximately 24% seen only once; the top ten take around 2.9%. These data are also associated with another study on T cells of mothers and their children. That work states: Mothers and children who were related shared slightly more overlap than unrelated pairs, but not significantly more.

The chain is built from TRBV27 and TRBJ1-3; D possibly corresponds to TRBD1 (5 bases). This TCR came from a boy younger than 18 in good health. Specimen: blood. CDR3 sequence: CASSLAGWGNTIYF. Here the CDR3 DNA reads TGTGCCAGCAGTCTAGCAGGGTGGGGAAACACCATATATTTT.